This TCR beta chain comes out of a study of OX40 agonist ivuxolimab in advanced cancers. Some background on the complete study: Ivuxolimab was a fully human IgG2 agonistic monoclonal antibody targeting the costimulatory receptor OX40 (CD134). Partial responses occurred in three dose-escalation patients, of whom one had hepatocellular carcinoma and two had cutaneous melanoma. Of the roughly 52 dose-escalation patients, hepatocellular carcinoma was present in approximately 20, melanoma in some 15, renal cell carcinoma in 9 and head and neck cancer in 9. A male proportion of roughly 80% and a mean age of approximately 60 years, ranging from about 23 to 90, were recorded for the dose-escalation cohort. The paper describes the monotherapy dose-escalation part (N = 52 patients) of the phase I trial of ivuxolimab. Intravenous ivuxolimab was administered to patients every 2 weeks at six dose levels: 0.01, 0.1, 0.3, 1.5, 3 and 10 mg/kg. Patients were allowed to have had prior anti-PD-1, anti-PD-L1 or anti-CTLA-4 therapy, and 30% to 50% of the dose-escalation patients had previously received checkpoint inhibitors. The purpose of peripheral TCRbeta sequencing was to test whether ivuxolimab changed TCR sequence diversity and led to clonal T-cell expansion.

What the research found in general, with its limitations: In partial responders in the 0.1-3.0 mg/kg groups, normalized peripheral clonal expansion was found to be among the lowest, especially among CD8+ T cells. Low levels of normalized T-cell clonal expansion were also shown by some nonresponding patients. The antigen specificity of the peripheral T cells that underwent clonal expansion was not determined. At doses from 0.1 to 3.0 mg/kg, clonal expansion was seen in both CD4+ and CD8+ blood T cells between baseline and week 6. On average, CD8+ T cells showed more expanded clones than CD4+ T cells after ivuxolimab.

The trial excluded patients who had a history of autoimmune disease or were on systemic immunosuppression. In every dose cohort, peripheral blood was drawn for TCR sequencing at baseline, cycle 4 day 1, and cycle 7 day 1. Samples came from an open-label, multicenter, first-in-human phase I dose-escalation trial of ivuxolimab. The trial enrolled adults with locally advanced or metastatic head and neck squamous cell, hepatocellular, melanoma or renal cell carcinoma. Before TCR sequencing, CD4+ T cells and CD8+ T cells from peripheral blood were sorted into separate populations. To sequence the TCRbeta CDR3 region, genomic DNA was isolated from the sorted cells. The immunoSEQ Assay was used to sequence the TCRbeta CDR3 regions. In TCRdb, the immuneACCESS table is reduced to in-frame sequences with V and J assigned. These tables do not hold every clone; where another copy was compared, an unresolved V gene accounts for under half, and the others remain unexplained. This sample is represented by 69,000 or so clones; approximately 88% of them were singletons. The ten largest account for about 0.6% of the sample.

Based on the germline V gene (reference sequence), the CDR1 and CDR2 sequences are MNHEY and SMNVEV. At the junction V is shortened by 4 bases and J by 5 bases, with 12 bases in between. The CDR3 starts with the cysteine, ends with the phenylalanine, and has 13 residues. The entry retains the CDR3 DNA only, 39 bases that are in frame from base 1. Regarding this clone: Which antigen it targets is not known. No base quality information exists; no much larger clone differs at one position.

The clonotype originates from an adult with an advanced solid tumor such as melanoma, head and neck, liver or kidney cancer. The chain couples TRBV27 to TRBJ2-7, and possibly TRBD1, on 6 matching bases. The specimen comprised CD4+ or CD8+ T cells sorted from blood, sampled in a trial of the OX40 agonist ivuxolimab. The bases are TGTGCCAGCAGTTCCATTACAGGGCACGAGCAGTACTTC. Translated, it reads CASSSITGHEQYF.